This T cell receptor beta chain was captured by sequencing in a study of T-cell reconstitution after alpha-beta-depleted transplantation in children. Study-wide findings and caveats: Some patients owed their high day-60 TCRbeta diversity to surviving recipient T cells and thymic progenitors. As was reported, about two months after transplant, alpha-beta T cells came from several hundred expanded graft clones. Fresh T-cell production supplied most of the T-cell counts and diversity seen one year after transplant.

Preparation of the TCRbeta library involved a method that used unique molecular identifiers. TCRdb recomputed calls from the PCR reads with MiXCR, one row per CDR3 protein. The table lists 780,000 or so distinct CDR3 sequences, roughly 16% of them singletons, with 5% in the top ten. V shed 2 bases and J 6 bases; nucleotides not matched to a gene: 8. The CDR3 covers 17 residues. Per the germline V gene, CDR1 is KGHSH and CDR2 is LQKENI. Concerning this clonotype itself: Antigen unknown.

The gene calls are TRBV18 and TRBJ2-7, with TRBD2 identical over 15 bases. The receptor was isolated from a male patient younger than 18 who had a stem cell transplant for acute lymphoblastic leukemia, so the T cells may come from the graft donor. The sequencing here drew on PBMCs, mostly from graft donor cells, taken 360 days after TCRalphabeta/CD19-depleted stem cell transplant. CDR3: CASSPWTSGRGPGEQYF. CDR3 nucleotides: TGTGCCAGCTCACCATGGACTAGCGGGAGGGGGCCCGGCGAGCAGTACTTC.